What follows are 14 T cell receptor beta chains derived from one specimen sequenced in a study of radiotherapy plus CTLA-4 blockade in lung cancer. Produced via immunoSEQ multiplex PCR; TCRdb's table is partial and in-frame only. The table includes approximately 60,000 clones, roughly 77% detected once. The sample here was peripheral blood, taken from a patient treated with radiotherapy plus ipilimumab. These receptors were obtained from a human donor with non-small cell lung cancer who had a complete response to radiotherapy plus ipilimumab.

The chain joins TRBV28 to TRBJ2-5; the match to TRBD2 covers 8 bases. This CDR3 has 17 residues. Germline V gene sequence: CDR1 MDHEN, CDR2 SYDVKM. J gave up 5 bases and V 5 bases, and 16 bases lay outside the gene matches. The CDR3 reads CASSALPPGGGKETQYF. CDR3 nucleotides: TGTGCCAGCAGTGCACTCCCCCCGGGGGGGGGTAAGGAGACCCAGTACTTC.

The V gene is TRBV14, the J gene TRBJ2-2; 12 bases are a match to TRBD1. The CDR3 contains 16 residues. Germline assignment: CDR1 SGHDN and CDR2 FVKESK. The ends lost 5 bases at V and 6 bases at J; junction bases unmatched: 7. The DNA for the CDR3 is TGTGCCAGCAGCGGTCGGGGGACAGGGGGCCCCGGGGAGCTGTTTTTT. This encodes CASSGRGTGGPGELFF.

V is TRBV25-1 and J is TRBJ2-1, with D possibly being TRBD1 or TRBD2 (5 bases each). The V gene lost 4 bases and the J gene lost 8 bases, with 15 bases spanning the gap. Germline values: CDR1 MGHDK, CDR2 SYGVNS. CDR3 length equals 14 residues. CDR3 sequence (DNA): TGTGCCAGCAGTGTCCCGGGACGTGGGGATGAGCAGTTCTTC. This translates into CASSVPGRGDEQFF.

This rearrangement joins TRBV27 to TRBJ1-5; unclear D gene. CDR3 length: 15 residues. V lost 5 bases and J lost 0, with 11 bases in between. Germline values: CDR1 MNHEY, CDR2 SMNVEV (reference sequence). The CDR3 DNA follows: TGTGCCAGCAGTCCCCGACGGGATAGCAATCAGCCCCAGCATTTT. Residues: CASSPRRDSNQPQHF.

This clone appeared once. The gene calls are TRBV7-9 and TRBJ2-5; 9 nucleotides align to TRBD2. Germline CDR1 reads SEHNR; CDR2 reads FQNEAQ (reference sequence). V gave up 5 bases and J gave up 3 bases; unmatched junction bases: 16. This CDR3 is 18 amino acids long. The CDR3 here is CASSPGVGGGGAEETQYF. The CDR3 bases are TGTGCCAGCAGCCCCGGCGTGGGGGGCGGGGGGGCGGAAGAGACCCAGTACTTC. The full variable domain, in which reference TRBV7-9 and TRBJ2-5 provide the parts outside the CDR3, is DTGVSQNPRHKITKRGQNVTFRCDPISEHNRLYWYRQTLGQGPEFLTYFQNEAQLEKSRLLSDRFSAERPKGSFSTLEIQRTEQGDSAMYLCASSPGVGGGGAEETQYFGPGTRLLVL.

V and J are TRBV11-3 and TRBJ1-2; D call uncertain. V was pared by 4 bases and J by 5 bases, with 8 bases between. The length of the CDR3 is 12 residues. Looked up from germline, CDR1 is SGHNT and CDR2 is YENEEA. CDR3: CASSSGTYGYTF. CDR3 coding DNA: TGTGCCAGCAGCTCCGGAACTTATGGCTACACCTTC.

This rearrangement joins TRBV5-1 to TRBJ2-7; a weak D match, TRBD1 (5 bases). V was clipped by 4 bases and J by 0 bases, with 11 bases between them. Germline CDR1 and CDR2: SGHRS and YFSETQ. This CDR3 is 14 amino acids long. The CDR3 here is CASSPGPDSYEQYF. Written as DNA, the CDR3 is TGCGCCAGCAGCCCAGGGCCCGACTCCTACGAGCAGTACTTC. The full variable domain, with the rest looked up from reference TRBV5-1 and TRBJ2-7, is KAGVTQTPRYLIKTRGQQVTLSCSPISGHRSVSWYQQTPGQGLQFLFEYFSETQRNKGNFPGRFSGRQFSNSRSEMNVSTLELGDSALYLCASSPGPDSYEQYFGPGTRLTVT.

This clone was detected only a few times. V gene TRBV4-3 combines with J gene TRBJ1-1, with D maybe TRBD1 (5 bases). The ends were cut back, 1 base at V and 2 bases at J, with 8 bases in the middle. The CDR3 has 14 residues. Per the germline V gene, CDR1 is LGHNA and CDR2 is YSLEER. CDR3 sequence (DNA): TGCGCCAGCAGCCAAGGACAGAGAAACACTGAAGCTTTCTTT. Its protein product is CASSQGQRNTEAFF.

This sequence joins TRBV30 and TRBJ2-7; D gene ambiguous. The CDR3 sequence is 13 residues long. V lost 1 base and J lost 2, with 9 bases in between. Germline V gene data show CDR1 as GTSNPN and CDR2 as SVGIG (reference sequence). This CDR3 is CAWSGGITYEQYF. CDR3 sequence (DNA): TGTGCCTGGAGTGGTGGGATAACCTACGAGCAGTACTTC. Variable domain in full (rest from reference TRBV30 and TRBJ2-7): SQTIHQWPATLVQPVGSPLSLECTVEGTSNPNLYWYRQAAGRGLQLLFYSVGIGQISSEVPQNLSASRPQDRQFILSSKKLLLSDSGFYLCAWSGGITYEQYFGPGTRLTVT.

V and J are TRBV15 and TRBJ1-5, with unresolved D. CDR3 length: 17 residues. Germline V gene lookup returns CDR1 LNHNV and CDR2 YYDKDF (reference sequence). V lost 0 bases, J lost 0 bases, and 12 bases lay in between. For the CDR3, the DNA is TGTGCCACCAGCAGAGACAGGTTACCCTATAGCAATCAGCCCCAGCATTTT. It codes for CATSRDRLPYSNQPQHF. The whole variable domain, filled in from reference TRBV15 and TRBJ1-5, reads DAMVIQNPRYQVTQFGKPVTLSCSQTLNHNVMYWYQQKSSQAPKLLFHYYDKDFNNEADTPDNFQSRRPNTSFCFLDIRSPGLGDTAMYLCATSRDRLPYSNQPQHFGDGTRLSIL.

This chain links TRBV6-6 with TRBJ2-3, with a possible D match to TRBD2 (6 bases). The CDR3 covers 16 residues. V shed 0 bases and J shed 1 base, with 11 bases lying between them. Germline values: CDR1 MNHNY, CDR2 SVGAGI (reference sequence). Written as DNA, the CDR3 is TGTGCCAGCAGTTACTCTGCGGGGATCGGCACAGATACGCAGTATTTT. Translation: CASSYSAGIGTDTQYF.

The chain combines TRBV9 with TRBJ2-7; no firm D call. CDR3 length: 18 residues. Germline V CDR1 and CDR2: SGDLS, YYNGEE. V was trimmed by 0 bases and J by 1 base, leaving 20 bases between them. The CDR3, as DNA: TGTGCCAGCAGCGTAGCCTCAAGAGTGGGGTCCAGGTCCTACGAGCAGTACGTC. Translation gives CASSVASRVGSRSYEQYV.

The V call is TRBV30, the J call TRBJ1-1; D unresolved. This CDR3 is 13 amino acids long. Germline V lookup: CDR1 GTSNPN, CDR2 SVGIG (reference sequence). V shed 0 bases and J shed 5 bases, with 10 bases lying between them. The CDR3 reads CAWSVLLSTEAFF. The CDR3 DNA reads TGTGCCTGGAGTGTACTCTTGAGTACTGAAGCTTTCTTT.

The CDR3 bases are TGTGCCATCGCGGTGAGCTCCTACAATGAGCAGTTCTTC. Translating it yields CAIAVSSYNEQFF. The rearrangement uses TRBV7-2 and TRBJ2-1; D is ambiguous. Germline V gene data show CDR1 as SGHTA and CDR2 as FQGNSA. CDR3 length: 13 residues. Deletions cut 10 bases from V and 0 bases from J, with 10 bases between.